Listed here are 6 T cell receptor beta chains from one sample, sequenced in a study of blood T cell repertoires in COVID-19. The assay was immunoSEQ multiplex PCR, and TCRdb's table has in-frame clones only and misses some. In the table there are 400,000 or so clones, around 87% of which are singletons. Sequences were obtained from PBMCs or T cells enriched from blood (not recorded which). Every receptor here comes from a man aged 35-49 years in a cohort exposed to, infected with or recovered from COVID-19 (not recorded which).

The chain uses TRBV7-9 and TRBJ2-7, with 10 bases lining up with TRBD2. Germline CDR1 is SEHNR and CDR2 is FQNEAQ (reference sequence). The CDR3 consists of 12 residues. Germline trimming cut 8 bases from V and 4 bases from J; bases unmatched to any gene: 2. The chain's CDR3 is CASASGSYEQYF. CDR3 coding DNA: TGTGCCAGCGCTAGCGGGAGTTACGAGCAGTACTTC.

This rearrangement joins TRBV29-1 to TRBJ2-1; 8 nucleotides align to TRBD1. This CDR3 has 13 residues. With 8 bases clipped from V and 8 bases from J, the junction kept 11 bases outside the gene matches. Per the germline V gene, CDR1 is SQVTM and CDR2 is ANQGSEA. Here the CDR3 DNA reads TGCAGCTCAACAGGGGGTGATAGGCATGAGCAGTTCTTC. Amino acids: CSSTGGDRHEQFF.

The CDR3 DNA reads TGTGCCAGCAGCTCCAACCGGGACAGTTACAATGAGCAGTTCTTC. This translates into CASSSNRDSYNEQFF. This sequence joins TRBV6-5 and TRBJ2-1; 7 nucleotides line up with TRBD1. The CDR3 length is 15 residues. In germline, CDR1 is MNHEY, CDR2 SVGAGI. V was pared by 6 bases and J by 4 bases, with 9 bases of the junction left unmatched.

The J gene is TRBJ1-6, the V gene TRBV7-3, with D uncertain. Trimming left V 5 bases short and J 7 bases short, with 9 bases between. The CDR3 is 13 amino acids. Per the germline V gene, CDR1 is SGHTA and CDR2 is FQGTGA. CDR3 protein: CASSRGPNSPLHF. The CDR3 DNA reads as TGTGCCAGCAGCCGCGGGCCGAATTCACCCCTCCACTTT.

The chain is built from TRBV7-6 and TRBJ2-1, with D uncertain. Per germline, CDR1 SGHVS and CDR2 FNYEAQ. Trimming removed 5 bases at V and 6 bases at J, with 20 bases between. The CDR3 is 16 amino acids. Here the CDR3 DNA reads TGTGCCAGCAGCCCCCAAATGGTGGGCCAGAGCAATGAGCAGTTCTTC. Translating gives CASSPQMVGQSNEQFF.

The rearrangement joins TRBV5-1 to TRBJ2-4, with TRBD1 matching 7 bases. The CDR3 runs to 13 residues. Germline values: CDR1 SGHRS, CDR2 YFSETQ. Trimming at V came to 4 bases and at J to 8 bases, leaving 6 bases not matched to a gene. CDR3 protein: CASSRDRADIQYF. The CDR3 nucleotides are TGCGCCAGCAGCCGGGACAGAGCGGACATTCAGTACTTC. The complete variable domain, with remaining parts taken from reference TRBV5-1 and TRBJ2-4, reads KAGVTQTPRYLIKTRGQQVTLSCSPISGHRSVSWYQQTPGQGLQFLFEYFSETQRNKGNFPGRFSGRQFSNSRSEMNVSTLELGDSALYLCASSRDRADIQYFGAGTRLSVL.